One sample yielded the 27 T cell receptor beta chains listed below, sequenced in a study of blood T cells in healthy people across ages. Primers used in a second PCR of about 7 to 12 cycles were a sample-barcoded 5' primer and a J-beta primer mix. TCRdb used MiXCR to reprocess the 5' RACE reads, holding one entry per CDR3 protein. The table has around 1,700,000 distinct CDR3 sequences, 28% seen once. The source material was blood. These receptors were obtained from a woman under 40 in good health.

To note about this clonotype: The junction does not match germline at one end; this may be a read error. The rearrangement uses TRBV7-9 and TRBJ2-4; D is ambiguous. Near its end, the DNA agrees better with TRBJ2-5, so the J call may be wrong. The CDR3 has 14 residues. The germline CDR1 and CDR2 sequences are SEHNR and FQNEAQ (reference sequence). CDR3 protein: CASSRRSEEETQYF. CDR3 DNA: TGCGCCAGCAGCCGCCGTTCCGAAGAAGAGACCCAGTACTTC.

This clonotype was observed a few times. The rearrangement links TRBV18 to TRBJ2-1, with D possibly being TRBD2 (5 bases). There are 16 residues in the CDR3. The V gene's germline CDR1 is KGHSH and CDR2 LQKENI. Trimming removed 3 bases from V and 7 bases from J, with 19 bases in between. The CDR3 loop reads CASSPLGVGIGNEQFF. The CDR3 nucleotides are TGTGCCAGCTCACCCCTCGGGGTCGGGATAGGTAATGAGCAGTTCTTC. The full variable domain, in which reference TRBV18 and TRBJ2-1 provide the parts outside the CDR3, is NAGVMQNPRHLVRRRGQEARLRCSPMKGHSHVYWYRQLPEEGLKFMVYLQKENIIDESGMPKERFSAEFPKEGPSILRIQQVVRGDSAAYFCASSPLGVGIGNEQFFGPGTRLTVL.

The V call is TRBV6-1, the J call TRBJ2-2, with 10 nucleotides matching TRBD1. V dropped 7 bases and J dropped 5; count of bases not matched to a gene: 10. The germline CDR1 and CDR2 sequences are MNHNS and SASEGT. The CDR3 is made up of 16 amino acids. In DNA form, the CDR3 reads TGTGCCAGCACCCCCTTCGGGACAGGGGTAACCGGGGAGCTGTTTTTT. This encodes CASTPFGTGVTGELFF.

The J gene is TRBJ2-5, the V gene TRBV9; D uncertain. CDR1 SGDLS and CDR2 YYNGEE come from the germline V gene. The CDR3 covers 15 residues. The V end was cut by 0 bases, the J end by 4 bases, with 13 bases between. The CDR3 DNA reads as TGTGCCAGCAGCGTAGATGACATCTCCCCAGAGACCCAGTACTTC. Its protein product is CASSVDDISPETQYF.

This clonotype showed up many times. The chain's CDR3 is CASSQDWNTEAFF. The CDR3 DNA reads as TGCGCCAGCAGCCAAGATTGGAACACTGAAGCTTTCTTT. The chain combines TRBV4-3 with TRBJ1-1; D is undetermined. V was trimmed by 0 bases and J by 1 base, leaving 3 bases between them. From germline, CDR1 is LGHNA and CDR2 YSLEER. The CDR3 is 13 amino acids.

A few counts support this clonotype. The chain combines TRBV7-8 with TRBJ2-7, with 11 bases matching TRBD2. The CDR3 totals 13 residues. V shed 5 bases, J shed 6 bases, and the junction held 3 bases outside the gene matches. Germline loops: CDR1 SGHVS, CDR2 FQNEAQ. For the CDR3, the DNA is TGTGCCAGCAGCGTGGGACTAGCGGTCGAGCAGTACTTC. The encoded protein is CASSVGLAVEQYF.

About this clonotype itself: Given a much more abundant clone one base away, this may be a read error. This chain connects TRBV10-3 to TRBJ2-5; 8 bases are a match to TRBD1. V shed 9 bases and J 11 bases; nucleotides not matched to a gene: 14. This CDR3 is built from 13 residues. Germline values: CDR1 ENHRY, CDR2 SYGVKD. The CDR3 protein is CAIQTQGAGEQYF. For the CDR3, the DNA is TGTGCCATACAGACCCAGGGGGCGGGTGAGCAGTACTTC.

This clonotype has only a few counts. The rearrangement joins TRBV7-2 to TRBJ1-5; no clear D gene. This CDR3 spans 17 amino acids. The germline V gene encodes CDR1 SGHTA and CDR2 FQGNSA. With 4 bases removed from V and 1 base from J, the gap between germline ends came to 17 bases. The CDR3 here is CASSSQEVGRSNQPQHF. CDR3 nucleotide sequence: TGTGCCAGCAGCTCCCAGGAAGTAGGGAGAAGCAATCAGCCCCAGCATTTT.

The chain employs TRBV10-3 and TRBJ2-3; 10 bases line up with TRBD2. Trimming cost V 10 bases and J 4 bases; bases outside gene matches: 17. Germline V CDR1 and CDR2: ENHRY, SYGVKD. The CDR3 totals 17 residues. Written as DNA, the CDR3 is TGTGCCACCCGGCCCGACACTAGCGGGATAAGATCAGATACGCAGTATTTT. Encoded protein: CATRPDTSGIRSDTQYF.

This clonotype was recorded at least ten times. This rearrangement joins TRBV15 to TRBJ2-3, with TRBD2 as a possible D gene (5 bases). The V end was cut by 5 bases, the J end by 1 base, with 16 bases between. Per germline, CDR1 LNHNV and CDR2 YYDKDF (reference sequence). CDR3 size: 16 residues. The CDR3 loop is CATSGGLHYGTDTQYF. The DNA for the CDR3 is TGTGCCACCAGCGGTGGACTCCACTATGGCACAGATACGCAGTATTTT.

This clonotype was detected ten times or more. The chain combines TRBV29-1 with TRBJ2-7, with 12 bases lining up with TRBD2. CDR1 is SQVTM, CDR2 ANQGSEA, per germline. V gave up 7 bases and J gave up 3 bases; unmatched junction bases: 4. The length of the CDR3 is 13 residues. The CDR3 loop is CSAETSGGYEQYF. As DNA, the CDR3 is TGCAGCGCTGAGACTAGCGGGGGCTACGAGCAGTACTTC.

In regard to this clonotype: Just one base apart from a much larger clone, this may be a read error. J is TRBJ2-5 and V is TRBV6-5; D possibly matches TRBD1 or TRBD2 (6 bases each). The CDR3 consists of 15 residues. Germline values: CDR1 MNHEY, CDR2 SVGAGI. This CDR3 is CTSSSLGGGGETQYF. DNA for the CDR3: TGTACCAGCAGTTCTCTAGGGGGAGGAGGTGAGACCCAGTACTTC.

Only a few counts were recorded for this clonotype. The J gene is TRBJ1-5, the V gene TRBV6-5, with D perhaps TRBD1 (5 bases). V was clipped by 4 bases and J by 5 bases, with 18 bases between them. The CDR3 has 16 residues. Germline V gives CDR1 MNHEY, CDR2 SVGAGI. The CDR3 bases are TGTGCCAGCAGTTCCTCACGTGGGGCAGGTGATCAGCCCCAGCATTTT. Translating gives CASSSSRGAGDQPQHF.

Concerning this clonotype itself: A read error may produce the germline difference seen at one junction end. This chain connects TRBV7-8 to TRBJ1-1; a possible D gene is TRBD1 (5 bases). The length of the CDR3 is 15 residues. CDR1 SGHVS and CDR2 FQNEAQ come from the germline V gene. DNA for the CDR3: TGTGCCGGCAGCTTAGCCCTCGGGGGAATCCCTGAAGCTTTCTTT. Amino acid sequence: CAGSLALGGIPEAFF.

The gene calls are TRBV9 and TRBJ1-1, with unresolved D. In germline, CDR1 is SGDLS, CDR2 YYNGEE. The CDR3 length is 14 residues. With 1 base removed from V and 1 base from J, the gap between germline ends came to 8 bases. The chain's CDR3 is CASSVRATNTEAFF. CDR3 nucleotides: TGTGCCAGCAGCGTAAGAGCGACGAACACTGAAGCTTTCTTT.

V is TRBV3-1 and J is TRBJ2-5, with 7 nucleotides matching TRBD2. V lost 4 bases and J lost 4; bases outside the gene matches: 6. CDR3 length: 14 residues. The germline gives CDR1 LGHDT, CDR2 YNNKEL (reference sequence). The CDR3 DNA sequence: TGTGCCAGCAGCCGCGCTGGGGGGGTAGAGACCCAGTACTTC. Translating it yields CASSRAGGVETQYF.

In its sample, this clonotype was seen a few times. The J gene is TRBJ1-1, the V gene TRBV5-5; a possible D gene is TRBD1 (5 bases). Between the trimmed V and J ends, which lost 4 bases and 10 bases, there was a span of 17 bases. The CDR3 extends over 13 amino acids. Germline loops: CDR1 SGHKS, CDR2 YYEKEE (reference sequence). The CDR3: CASSPIEGRPAFF. CDR3 sequence (DNA): TGTGCCAGCAGCCCGATTGAGGGGAGGCCAGCTTTCTTT.

This clonotype was seen a handful of times. A junction end diverges from the germline sequence, so it may reflect a read error. The chain links TRBV15 to TRBJ2-1, with 8 bases that match TRBD1. This CDR3 region has 16 residues. CDR1 and CDR2 from the germline V gene are LNHNV and YYDKDF (reference sequence). The CDR3 sequence is CATIRDRDRRVNEQFF. As DNA, the CDR3 is TGTGCCACCATCAGAGATCGGGACAGGCGGGTGAATGAGCAGTTCTTC.

This clonotype was detected many times. This chain links TRBV10-3 with TRBJ2-1; the D gene could be TRBD1 or TRBD2 (5 bases each). V lost 3 bases and J lost 8, with 14 bases in between. Germline V gene lookup returns CDR1 ENHRY and CDR2 SYGVKD. The CDR3 covers 14 residues. As DNA, the CDR3 is TGTGCCATCAGTGAAGGTCGGGGCAACGATGAGCAGTTCTTC. It codes for CAISEGRGNDEQFF.

This clonotype was detected once. The CDR3 loop is CSVDLRDENTEAFF. The CDR3, as DNA: TGCAGCGTTGACCTCAGGGATGAGAACACTGAAGCTTTCTTT. This chain connects TRBV29-1 to TRBJ1-1, with D tentatively TRBD1 (5 bases). CDR1 and CDR2 (germline): SQVTM, ANQGSEA. Trimming left V 3 bases short and J 1 base short, with 12 bases between. This CDR3 is 14 amino acids long.

Ten or more counts support this clonotype. This chain's CDR3 is CASSIGTLEQFF. CDR3 nucleotide sequence: TGTGCCAGCAGTATCGGGACTCTCGAGCAGTTCTTC. The V gene is TRBV12-3 or TRBV12-4, the J gene TRBJ2-1; D possibly corresponds to TRBD2 (6 bases). V lost 5 bases and J lost 10, with 12 bases in between. The CDR3 sequence is 12 residues long.

The chain uses TRBV24-1 and TRBJ1-5; TRBD1 is a possible D gene (6 bases). The CDR3 runs 18 residues. V was clipped by 1 base and J by 2 bases, with 17 bases between them. The germline V gene encodes CDR1 KGHDR and CDR2 SFDVKD. Written as DNA, the CDR3 is TGTGCCACCAGTGATTTCGTTTCACAGGGTGGAGGCAATCAGCCCCAGCATTTT. Translating gives CATSDFVSQGGGNQPQHF.

This clonotype has just a few counts. V is TRBV4-3 and J is TRBJ1-1, with D unresolved. The germline gives CDR1 LGHNA, CDR2 YSLEER. V lost 6 bases, J lost 5 bases, and 13 bases lay in between. The CDR3 has 13 residues. This CDR3 reads CASSFRTWTEAFF. CDR3 DNA: TGCGCCAGCAGTTTCAGGACGTGGACTGAAGCTTTCTTT.

The rearrangement links TRBV12-3 or TRBV12-4 to TRBJ2-5; 11 nucleotides align to TRBD2. This CDR3 has 15 amino acids. Germline trimming cut 5 bases from V and 5 bases from J; bases unmatched to any gene: 7. Here the CDR3 reads CASSPSSGGMETQYF. For the CDR3, the DNA is TGTGCCAGCAGTCCCTCTAGCGGGGGGATGGAGACCCAGTACTTC.

This clonotype was seen a handful of times. The J gene is TRBJ2-3, the V gene TRBV5-1; the D call may be TRBD1 or TRBD2 (6 bases each). V gave up 4 bases and J gave up 3 bases, with 15 bases separating them. CDR3 length: 15 residues. The germline gives CDR1 SGHRS, CDR2 YFSETQ. For the CDR3, the DNA is TGCGCCAGCAGCCTGGAGGGGGTTTGGACAGATACGCAGTATTTT. This sequence encodes CASSLEGVWTDTQYF. Full variable domain (missing parts from reference TRBV5-1 and TRBJ2-3): KAGVTQTPRYLIKTRGQQVTLSCSPISGHRSVSWYQQTPGQGLQFLFEYFSETQRNKGNFPGRFSGRQFSNSRSEMNVSTLELGDSALYLCASSLEGVWTDTQYFGPGTRLTVL.

This clonotype was observed a few times. This chain links TRBV29-1 with TRBJ2-7; maybe TRBD2 (5 bases). The germline gives CDR1 SQVTM, CDR2 ANQGSEA. The CDR3 has 13 residues. V shed 1 base and J shed 5 bases, with 12 bases lying between them. The CDR3 nucleotides read TGCAGCGTTGAAGGAGGGCCTGGGGACGAGCAGTACTTC. Translating gives CSVEGGPGDEQYF.

This clonotype appeared many times. V usage is TRBV14 and J usage is TRBJ2-7; TRBD2 is a possible D gene (6 bases). Per the germline V gene, CDR1 is SGHDN and CDR2 is FVKESK. The V and J ends lost 5 bases and 4 bases respectively, with 18 bases between them. This CDR3 has 15 residues. The CDR3 region is CASSKGGAGTYEQYF. CDR3 DNA sequence: TGTGCCAGCAGCAAAGGCGGCGCAGGGACTTACGAGCAGTACTTC.